The entry that follows covers one TCR beta chain sequence. The antigen this receptor binds is unknown. Per-nucleotide qualities are absent, and no much larger clonotype sits a single base away. In the same sample, other DNA sequences code for this CDR3. A distance of 2 bases separates the germline ends of V and J, which lose 0 bases and 5 bases respectively. The cysteine opens and the phenylalanine closes a CDR3 of 11 amino acids. Of all the DNA, just the CDR3 is kept, 33 bases in frame from base 1. For CDR1 and CDR2, the germline V gene (reference sequence) lists SGHNT and YYREEE. The data stem from a study of OX40 agonist ivuxolimab in advanced cancers. With respect to the entire study: The costimulatory receptor OX40 (CD134) was targeted by ivuxolimab, a fully human IgG2 agonistic monoclonal antibody. Intravenous ivuxolimab was administered to patients every 2 weeks at six dose levels: 0.01, 0.1, 0.3, 1.5, 3 and 10 mg/kg. Of the approximately 54 patients in dose escalation, approximately 20 had hepatocellular carcinoma, roughly 15 had melanoma, 9 had renal cell carcinoma and 9 had head and neck cancer. In the dose-escalation cohort, 70% to 90% of patients were male, and the mean age was around 60 years with a range of about 20 to 80. Patients were allowed to have had prior anti-PD-1, anti-PD-L1 or anti-CTLA-4 therapy, and 30% to 40% of the dose-escalation patients had previously received checkpoint inhibitors. Three dose-escalation patients achieved partial responses, one with hepatocellular carcinoma and two with cutaneous melanoma. The purpose of peripheral TCRbeta sequencing was to test whether ivuxolimab changed TCR sequence diversity and led to clonal T-cell expansion. The monotherapy dose-escalation portion (N of about 47 patients) of the phase I ivuxolimab trial is reported in the paper. Findings and caveats that apply to the study as a whole: Which antigens the clonally expanded peripheral T cells were specific for was not determined. Clonal expansion of both CD4+ and CD8+ blood T cells was observed from baseline to week 6 at doses 0.1 to 3.0 mg/kg. After ivuxolimab, more expanded clones were found on average in CD8+ T cells than in CD4+ T cells. Low levels of normalized T-cell clonal expansion were also seen in some nonresponding patients. In the 0.1-3.0 mg/kg groups, partial responders had among the lowest normalized peripheral clonal expansion, particularly in CD8+ T cells.

The trial excluded patients who had a history of autoimmune disease or who were on systemic immunosuppression. Peripheral blood for TCR sequencing was drawn from every dose cohort at baseline, at cycle 4 day 1 and at cycle 7 day 1. Samples came from an open-label, multicenter, first-in-human phase I dose-escalation trial of ivuxolimab. Adults with locally advanced or metastatic melanoma, renal cell carcinoma, hepatocellular carcinoma or head and neck squamous cell carcinoma were enrolled in the trial. Before TCR sequencing, CD4+ T cells and CD8+ T cells from peripheral blood were sorted into separate populations. For sequencing of the TCRbeta CDR3 region, genomic DNA was extracted from the sorted cells. The immunoSEQ Assay was used to sequence the TCRbeta CDR3 regions. Here the immuneACCESS table is served through TCRdb, limited to in-frame sequences with V and J called. Missing clones are a known gap in these copies; in checked studies unresolved V genes cover under half, and the rest lacks a known reason. For this sample the table gives tens of thousands of clones, of which 75% to 90% were detected only once. Of the sample, around 6.5% is held by the ten largest clones.

The source was CD4+ or CD8+ T cells sorted from blood, collected in a trial of the OX40 agonist ivuxolimab. The TCR comes from an adult with an advanced solid tumor such as melanoma, head and neck, liver or kidney cancer. This chain is built from TRBV5-4 and TRBJ1-1; the D segment cannot be called with confidence. The CDR3 loop reads CASSLGTEAFF. At the DNA level, the sequence is TGTGCCAGCAGCTTGGGGACTGAAGCTTTCTTT. Where the CDR3 stops, the reference TRBV5-4 and TRBJ1-1 genes take over; the full variable domain is ETGVTQSPTHLIKTRGQQVTLRCSSQSGHNTVSWYQQALGQGPQFIFQYYREEENGRGNFPPRFSGLQFPNYSSELNVNALELDDSALYLCASSLGTEAFFGQGTRLTVV.